This T cell receptor beta chain was found in a study of OX40 agonist ivuxolimab in advanced cancers. Measured with immunoSEQ multiplex PCR; TCRdb has only the in-frame clones, and not every one. In the table there are about 93,000 clones, about 92% of which are singletons. Germline CDR1 and CDR2: MNHNS and SASEGT. The length of the CDR3 is 15 residues. The V end was cut by 6 bases, the J end by 7 bases, with 21 bases between. The sequenced sample was CD4+ or CD8+ T cells sorted from blood, obtained in a trial of the OX40 agonist ivuxolimab. The receptor was derived from an adult with an advanced solid tumor such as melanoma, head and neck, liver or kidney cancer. The chain couples TRBV6-1 to TRBJ2-5; TRBD1 might be the D (6 bases). In DNA, the CDR3 is TGTGCCAGCAGGCAGGGGTCCTCGGTAAGCGGGACCCAGTACTTC. Protein sequence: CASRQGSSVSGTQYF.